This is a list of T cell receptor beta chains from one sample in a study of cytomegalovirus exposure and HLA in healthy donors. Profiling relied on immunoSEQ multiplex PCR, and the TCRdb table lists in-frame clones only, not all of them. The data contain some 150,000 clones, around three quarters of them singletons. Sequences were obtained from PBMCs. These receptors were obtained from a middle-aged man in good health and CMV-seronegative. The CDR3 runs from the conserved cysteine through the conserved F or W.

j_gene,v_gene,CDR3aa
TRBJ2-2,TRBV6-6,CASSRTVTGTGELFF
TRBJ2-1,TRBV7-9,CASSLPPGQGGQFF
TRBJ2-2,TRBV27,CASSFRQGGTGELFF
TRBJ1-2,TRBV5-4,CASSSRDSYGYTF
TRBJ2-1,TRBV6-6,CASSDLAGWDEQFF
TRBJ1-2,TRBV4-3,CASSQSGDHSLF
TRBJ1-5,TRBV5-1,CASSEGTASNQPQHF
TRBJ2-2,TRBV25-1,CASSEWGVAGELFF
TRBJ2-1,TRBV13,CASSLGLGQGTYNEQFF
TRBJ2-3,TRBV5-1,CASSRAGATDTQYF
TRBJ2-3,TRBV7-2,CASSPNGSEGDTQYF
TRBJ1-5,TRBV29-1,CSVTTTGTGGNQPQHF
TRBJ1-3,TRBV6-1,CASRTDRNAGNTIYF
TRBJ2-7,TRBV6-1,CASTQFRGAVYEQYF
TRBJ2-1,TRBV5-6,CASSSLAGGNNEQFF
TRBJ2-7,TRBV15,CATSRDNGLTVYEQYF
TRBJ2-1,TRBV28,CASSWGQSSYNEQFF
TRBJ2-7,TRBV6-5,CASSVSGRGYEQYF
TRBJ1-3,TRBV19,CASSGSRGNTIYF
TRBJ2-1,TRBV5-1,CASTKSRASGRARSYNEQFF
TRBJ1-1,TRBV19,CASSILANTEAFF
TRBJ2-5,TRBV29-1,CSAAPTEYQETQYF
TRBJ2-5,TRBV5-4,CASSFGRGGAETQYF
TRBJ2-5,TRBV7-9,CSSSLYEGQAPETQYF
TRBJ2-1,TRBV5-4,CASSLPLTSVNNEQFF
TRBJ1-3,TRBV2,CASSPTGAAGNTIYF
TRBJ2-3,TRBV5-1,CASSWRQGASDTQYF
TRBJ1-5,TRBV7-8,CASSPDRGWGAQHF
TRBJ1-4,TRBV7-2,CASSSTGGGEKLFF
TRBJ2-1,TRBV7-6,CASSLALVDGEQFF
TRBJ2-5,TRBV28,CASSLLAGVETQYF
TRBJ2-1,TRBV21-1,CASSTDSPLNLSSYNEQFF
TRBJ1-2,TRBV19,CASSIEDRGYGYTF
TRBJ1-5,TRBV23-1,CASSQSEGATQHF
TRBJ1-4,TRBV9,CASSARTGQEEKLFF
TRBJ2-3,TRBV4-3,CASSQGGRSGSFTDTQYF
TRBJ1-2,TRBV11-2,CASSLAGGHYGYTF
TRBJ2-2,TRBV5-1,CASPTAGGPNTGELFF
TRBJ1-1,TRBV6-5,CASSYRGIGTEAFF
TRBJ1-1,TRBV29-1,CSVEGRGKAFF
TRBJ1-3,TRBV5-1,CASSPGSGLSSGNTIYF
TRBJ2-1,TRBV2,CASSRGGSVNEQFF
TRBJ2-7,TRBV6-1,CASNQRSIPEQYF
TRBJ2-7,TRBV19,CASSSREPSYEQYF
TRBJ2-1,TRBV4-3,CASSQEFGLAGKNNEQFF
TRBJ2-1,TRBV7-6,CASSLVAGGAYNEQFF
TRBJ2-2,TRBV27,CASSSAPGSTGELFF
TRBJ1-1,TRBV5-1,CASSLSDSDTEAFF
TRBJ2-3,TRBV5-1,CASSFLSHGSTDTQYF
TRBJ2-1,TRBV5-1,CASSAGLAKPSSYNEQFF
TRBJ2-7,TRBV5-1,CASSFGTSGKDEQYF
TRBJ1-3,TRBV6-5,CASTSPIGAGNTIYF
TRBJ2-3,TRBV29-1,CSVEGAGMGTDTQYF
TRBJ1-4,TRBV12-5,CASGNKDRGSGRGEKLFF
NA,TRBV15,CATSRDGSGVGYEQYF
TRBJ2-7,TRBV18,CASSELTYEQYF